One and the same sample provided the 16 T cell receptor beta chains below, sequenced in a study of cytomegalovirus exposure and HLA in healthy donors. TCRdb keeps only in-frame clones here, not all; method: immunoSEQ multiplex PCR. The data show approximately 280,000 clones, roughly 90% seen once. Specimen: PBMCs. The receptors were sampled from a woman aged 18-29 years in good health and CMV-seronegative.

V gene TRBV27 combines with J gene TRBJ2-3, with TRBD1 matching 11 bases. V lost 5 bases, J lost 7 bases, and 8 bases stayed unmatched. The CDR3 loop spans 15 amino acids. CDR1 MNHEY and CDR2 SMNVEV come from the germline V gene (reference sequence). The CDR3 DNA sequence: TGTGCCAGCAGTCTCGGACAGGGGGCGGGAAATACGCAGTATTTT. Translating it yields CASSLGQGAGNTQYF.

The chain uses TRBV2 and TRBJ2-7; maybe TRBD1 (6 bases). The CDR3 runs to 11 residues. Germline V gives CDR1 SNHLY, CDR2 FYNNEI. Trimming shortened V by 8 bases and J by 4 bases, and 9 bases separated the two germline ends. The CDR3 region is CASDQGYEQYF. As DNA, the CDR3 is TGTGCCAGCGATCAGGGGTACGAGCAGTACTTC.

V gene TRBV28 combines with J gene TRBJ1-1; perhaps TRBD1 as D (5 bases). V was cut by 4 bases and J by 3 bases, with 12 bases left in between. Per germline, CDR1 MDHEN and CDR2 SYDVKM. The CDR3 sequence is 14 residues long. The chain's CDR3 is CASSSGSGHTEAFF. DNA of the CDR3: TGTGCCAGCAGTTCAGGGAGCGGGCACACTGAAGCTTTCTTT. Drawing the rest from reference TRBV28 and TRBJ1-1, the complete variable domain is DVKVTQSSRYLVKRTGEKVFLECVQDMDHENMFWYRQDPGLGLRLIYFSYDVKMKEKGDIPEGYSVSREKKERFSLILESASTNQTSMYLCASSSGSGHTEAFFGQGTRLTVV.

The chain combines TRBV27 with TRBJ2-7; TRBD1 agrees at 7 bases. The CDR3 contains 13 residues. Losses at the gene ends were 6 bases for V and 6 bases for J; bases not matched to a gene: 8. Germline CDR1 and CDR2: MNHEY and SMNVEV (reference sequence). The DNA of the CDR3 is TGTGCCAGCAGCGTATACTCAGGGGGCGAGCAGTACTTC. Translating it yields CASSVYSGGEQYF.

CDR3 sequence reads: CASSQHTRDEQFF. For the CDR3, the DNA is TGCGCCAGCAGCCAGCATACTAGAGATGAGCAGTTCTTC. The chain couples TRBV4-1 to TRBJ2-1; tentative D call: TRBD2 (5 bases). Looked up from germline, CDR1 is MGHRA and CDR2 is YSYEKL. With 3 bases removed from V and 8 bases from J, the gap between germline ends came to 11 bases. The CDR3 has 13 amino acids.

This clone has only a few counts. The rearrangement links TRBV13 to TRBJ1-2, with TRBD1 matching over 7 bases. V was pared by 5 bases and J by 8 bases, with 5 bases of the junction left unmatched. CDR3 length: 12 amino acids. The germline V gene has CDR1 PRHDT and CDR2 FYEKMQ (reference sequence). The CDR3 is CASSRTGAGYTF. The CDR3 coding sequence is TGTGCCAGCAGCCGTACAGGGGCGGGCTACACCTTC.

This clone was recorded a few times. The CDR3 loop reads CASSLLFRDRVVPGELFF. The CDR3 bases are TGCGCCAGCAGCTTGCTTTTTAGGGACAGGGTGGTTCCCGGGGAGCTGTTTTTT. This rearrangement joins TRBV5-1 to TRBJ2-2; TRBD1 matches at 9 bases. The V gene's germline CDR1 is SGHRS and CDR2 YFSETQ. V was clipped by 1 base and J by 6 bases; unmatched bases: 13. This CDR3 is built from 18 residues.

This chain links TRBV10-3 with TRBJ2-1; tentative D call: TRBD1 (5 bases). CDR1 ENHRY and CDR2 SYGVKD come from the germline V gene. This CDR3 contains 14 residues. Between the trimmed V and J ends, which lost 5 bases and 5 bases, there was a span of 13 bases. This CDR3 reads CAISYQGKDNEQFF. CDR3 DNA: TGTGCCATCAGTTACCAGGGAAAGGACAATGAGCAGTTCTTC.

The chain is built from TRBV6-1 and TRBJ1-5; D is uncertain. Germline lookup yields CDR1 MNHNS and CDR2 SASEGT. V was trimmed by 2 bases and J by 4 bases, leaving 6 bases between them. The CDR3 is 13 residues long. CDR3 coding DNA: TGTGCCAGCAGTGAACAGGAAAATCAGCCCCAGCATTTT. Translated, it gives CASSEQENQPQHF.

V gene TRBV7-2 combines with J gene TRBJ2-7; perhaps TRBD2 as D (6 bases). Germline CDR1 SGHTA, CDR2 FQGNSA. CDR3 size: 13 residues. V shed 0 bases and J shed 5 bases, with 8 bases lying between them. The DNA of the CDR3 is TGTGCCAGCAGCTTAGCGGGAGGCCACGAGCAGTACTTC. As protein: CASSLAGGHEQYF.

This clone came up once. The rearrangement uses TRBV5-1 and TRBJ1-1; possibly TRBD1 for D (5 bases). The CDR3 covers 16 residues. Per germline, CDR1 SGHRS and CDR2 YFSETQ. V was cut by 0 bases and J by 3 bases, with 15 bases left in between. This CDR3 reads CASSLAIEGRDTEAFF. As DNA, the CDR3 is TGCGCCAGCAGCTTGGCCATCGAGGGGAGGGACACTGAAGCTTTCTTT.

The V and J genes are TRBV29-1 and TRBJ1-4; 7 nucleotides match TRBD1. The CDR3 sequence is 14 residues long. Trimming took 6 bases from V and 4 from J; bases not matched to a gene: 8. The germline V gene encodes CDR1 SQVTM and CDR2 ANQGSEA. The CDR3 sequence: CSVVAGTDNEKLFF. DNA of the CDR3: TGCAGCGTAGTTGCCGGGACAGATAATGAAAAACTGTTTTTT.

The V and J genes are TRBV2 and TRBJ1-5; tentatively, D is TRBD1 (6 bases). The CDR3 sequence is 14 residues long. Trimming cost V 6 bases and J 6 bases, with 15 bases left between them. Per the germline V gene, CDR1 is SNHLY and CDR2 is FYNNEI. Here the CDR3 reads CASRPQGGGQPQHF. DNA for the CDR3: TGTGCCAGCAGGCCACAGGGCGGCGGTCAGCCCCAGCATTTT.

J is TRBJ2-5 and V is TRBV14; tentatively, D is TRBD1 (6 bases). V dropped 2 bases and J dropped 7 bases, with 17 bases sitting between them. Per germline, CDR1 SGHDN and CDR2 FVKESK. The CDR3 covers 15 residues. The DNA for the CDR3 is TGTGCCAGCAGCCAACCACAGGGTGGAATTGGGACCCAGTACTTC. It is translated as CASSQPQGGIGTQYF.

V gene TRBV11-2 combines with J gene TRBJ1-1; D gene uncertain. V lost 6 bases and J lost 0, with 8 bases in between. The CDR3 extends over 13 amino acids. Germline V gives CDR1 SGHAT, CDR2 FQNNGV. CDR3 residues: CASRLRVNTEAFF. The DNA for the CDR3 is TGTGCCAGCAGACTCCGGGTGAACACTGAAGCTTTCTTT.

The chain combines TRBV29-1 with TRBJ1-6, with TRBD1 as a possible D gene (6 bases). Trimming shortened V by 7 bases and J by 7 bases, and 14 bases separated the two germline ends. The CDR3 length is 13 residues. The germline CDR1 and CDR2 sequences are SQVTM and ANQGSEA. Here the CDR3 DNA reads TGCAGCGCTGGGGCAGGGGACAATTCACCCCTCCACTTT. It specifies CSAGAGDNSPLHF.